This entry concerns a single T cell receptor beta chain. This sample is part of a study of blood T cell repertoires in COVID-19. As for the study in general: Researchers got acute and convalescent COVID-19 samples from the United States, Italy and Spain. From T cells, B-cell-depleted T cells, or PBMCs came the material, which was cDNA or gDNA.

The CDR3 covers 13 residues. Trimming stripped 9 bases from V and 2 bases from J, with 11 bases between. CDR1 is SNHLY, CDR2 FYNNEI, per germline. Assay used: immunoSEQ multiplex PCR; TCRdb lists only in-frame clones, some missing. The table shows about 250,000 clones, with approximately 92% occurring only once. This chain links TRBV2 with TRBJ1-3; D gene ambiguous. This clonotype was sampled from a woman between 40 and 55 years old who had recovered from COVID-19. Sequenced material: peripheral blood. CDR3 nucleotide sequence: TGTGCCAGTTCCCGGGAAACTGGAAACACCATATATTTT. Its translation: CASSRETGNTIYF.